This entry lists 27 T cell receptor beta chains sequenced from one sample in a study of shared clonotypes between healthy human individuals (dated by TCRdb to 2020 to 2021). The protocol used for the library was the immunoSEQ multiplex PCR assay. Entries here come from immuneACCESS through TCRdb and include only in-frame sequences with V and J called. Some clones fail to appear in such tables; in the studies checked, an unresolved V gene covers under half of the shortfall, and the cause of the remainder is unknown. The sample table records approximately 2,000,000 clones; 93% of these occur just once. The ten largest clones take up approximately 1.6% of the sample. For the CD8 naive samples, CD45RO-negative cells were positively selected for CCR7, yielding a CD45RA+CCR7+ population from which TemRA cells were excluded. Sequenced material: naive CD8+ T cells from PBMCs. The cell subset or site tag for this specimen amounts to: CD45RA+CCR7+. The source of these receptors is a man aged 18 to 30 in good health. Some clones in this sample may be carry-over from other donors' samples.

This chain links TRBV19 with TRBJ2-3; 9 bases match TRBD2. Germline V CDR1 and CDR2: LNHDA, SQIVND (reference sequence). The junction had 11 bases not matched to a gene; V was cut back by 9 bases and J by 1 base. The CDR3 spans 16 residues. CDR3 nucleotides: TGTGCCAGACGACGGGCGGGAGGGCGTTGCACAGATACGCAGTATTTT. Protein product: CARRRAGGRCTDTQYF. The full variable domain, its missing parts supplied by reference TRBV19 and TRBJ2-3, is DGGITQSPKYLFRKEGQNVTLSCEQNLNHDAMYWYRQDPGQGLRLIYYSQIVNDFQKGDIAEGYSVSREKKESFPLTVTSAQKNPTAFYLCARRRAGGRCTDTQYFGPGTRLTVL.

V gene TRBV9 combines with J gene TRBJ2-1; 8 nucleotides line up with TRBD1. CDR1 is SGDLS, CDR2 YYNGEE, per germline. The CDR3 extends over 14 amino acids. Losses at the gene ends were 3 bases for V and 9 bases for J; bases not matched to a gene: 8. The CDR3: CASSARQGLGEQFF. The CDR3 nucleotides are TGTGCCAGCAGCGCCCGACAGGGGCTAGGTGAGCAGTTCTTC.

The chain has TRBV10-3 and TRBJ1-2; D gene ambiguous. The CDR3 has 12 residues. CDR1 and CDR2 (germline): ENHRY, SYGVKD. With 3 bases removed from V and 8 bases from J, the gap between germline ends came to 10 bases. The DNA of the CDR3 is TGTGCCATCAGTGATGCGGGAGGAGGCTACACCTTC. Its translation is CAISDAGGGYTF.

The CDR3 region has the DNA TGTGCCAGCAGTTGGGACAGTCTGCGGCAGCCCCAGCATTTT. This encodes CASSWDSLRQPQHF. The rearrangement uses TRBV6-1 and TRBJ1-5; TRBD1 agrees at 7 bases. CDR1 is MNHNS, CDR2 SASEGT, per germline. CDR3 length: 14 amino acids. V dropped 5 bases and J dropped 7; count of bases not matched to a gene: 8.

The chain couples TRBV13 to TRBJ2-1; 10 bases are shared with TRBD1. The CDR3 contains 18 residues. CDR1 PRHDT and CDR2 FYEKMQ come from the germline V gene (reference sequence). V dropped 0 bases and J dropped 8; count of bases not matched to a gene: 13. CDR3 amino acids: CASSLGLVWGQGIYEQFF. The CDR3 region has the DNA TGTGCCAGCAGCTTAGGCCTAGTTTGGGGACAGGGGATTTATGAGCAGTTCTTC.

The J gene is TRBJ1-1, the V gene TRBV6-6; D perhaps matches TRBD1 (6 bases). The V end was cut by 4 bases, the J end by 3 bases, with 12 bases between. The germline CDR1 and CDR2 sequences are MNHNY and SVGAGI (reference sequence). The CDR3 is 14 residues long. The CDR3 spells CASSLWGADTEAFF. In nucleotides, the CDR3 is TGTGCCAGCAGTTTGTGGGGGGCCGACACTGAAGCTTTCTTT.

V and J are TRBV25-1 and TRBJ2-7; TRBD1 agrees at 7 bases. V shed 10 bases, J shed 4 bases, and the junction held 10 bases outside the gene matches. Germline V CDR1 and CDR2: MGHDK, SYGVNS. The CDR3 totals 13 residues. The CDR3 DNA reads as TGTGCCACCACCTCAGGGGGTGGATACGAGCAGTACTTC. Translated: CATTSGGGYEQYF.

The chain carries TRBV15 and TRBJ2-2; D possibly matches TRBD1 or TRBD2 (5 bases each). CDR1 is LNHNV and CDR2 is YYDKDF in the germline V gene (reference sequence). The CDR3 spans 17 residues. V lost 0 bases to trimming and J lost 4 bases, with 15 bases between them. This CDR3 is CATSRDPGAVVTGELFF. In nucleotides, the CDR3 is TGTGCCACCAGCAGAGATCCCGGGGCTGTTGTCACCGGGGAGCTGTTTTTT.

The CDR3 spells CASSGYGYEQYF. The CDR3 coding sequence is TGTGCCAGCAGTGGGTACGGCTACGAGCAGTACTTC. The V call is TRBV25-1, the J call TRBJ2-5; D gene unclear. The J call is in doubt because the DNA end fits TRBJ2-7 better. CDR1 is MGHDK and CDR2 is SYGVNS in the germline V gene. The CDR3 runs to 12 residues.

This rearrangement joins TRBV4-1 to TRBJ2-7; D could derive from TRBD1 or TRBD2 (5 bases each). The CDR3 has 15 residues. The V gene lost 4 bases and the J gene lost 2 bases, with 15 bases spanning the gap. Germline V gene data show CDR1 as MGHRA and CDR2 as YSYEKL. The CDR3: CASSPIGEGAYEQYF. In nucleotides, the CDR3 is TGCGCCAGCAGCCCGATCGGGGAAGGGGCCTACGAGCAGTACTTC.

The chain recombines TRBV29-1 with TRBJ2-2; a possible D gene is TRBD1 (7 bases). The CDR3 contains 13 residues. The V end was cut by 7 bases, the J end by 4 bases, with 13 bases between. Germline-derived CDR1 and CDR2 are SQVTM and ANQGSEA. The CDR3 protein is CSARQGGTGELFF. CDR3 nucleotides: TGCAGCGCGCGACAGGGAGGCACCGGGGAGCTGTTTTTT.

As for this clone: Other nucleotide sequences from this sample produce the same CDR3. The chain joins TRBV28 to TRBJ1-1; D unresolved. Germline CDR1 and CDR2: MDHEN and SYDVKM. V lost 6 bases and J lost 2, with 4 bases in between. The CDR3 consists of 11 residues. CDR3 coding DNA: TGTGCCAGCAGCGATAACACTGAAGCTTTCTTT. It translates to CASSDNTEAFF.

Here the CDR3 reads CSVRTGSTYNEQFF. DNA for the CDR3: TGCAGCGTCCGGACAGGGTCAACCTACAATGAGCAGTTCTTC. The chain recombines TRBV29-1 with TRBJ2-1; TRBD1 matches at 8 bases. The CDR3 runs 14 residues. Trimming at V came to 6 bases and at J to 2 bases, leaving 6 bases not matched to a gene. Germline assignment: CDR1 SQVTM and CDR2 ANQGSEA.

This chain uses TRBV7-9 with TRBJ1-1; D uncertain. The CDR3 is 14 amino acids. V lost 2 bases to trimming and J lost 10 bases, with 17 bases between them. Germline V gene data show CDR1 as SEHNR and CDR2 as FQNEAQ (reference sequence). CDR3 DNA sequence: TGTGCCAGCAGCTTAATACGAAGGGATTTTGTAGCTTTCTTT. It specifies CASSLIRRDFVAFF.

CDR3: CASSPRPAWNEQFF. CDR3 in DNA: TGTGCCAGCAGCCCGCGACCAGCGTGGAATGAGCAGTTCTTC. This chain connects TRBV9 to TRBJ2-1; D remains ambiguous. Germline V gene data show CDR1 as SGDLS and CDR2 as YYNGEE. Trimming cost V 4 bases and J 7 bases, with 15 bases left between them. The CDR3 has 14 residues.

This chain uses TRBV7-9 with TRBJ2-5; no clear D. Trimming removed 5 bases from V and 2 bases from J, with 12 bases in between. In germline, CDR1 is SEHNR, CDR2 FQNEAQ (reference sequence). This CDR3 contains 14 residues. CDR3 bases: TGTGCCAGCAGCGCCCCGTTGGGACAAGAGACCCAGTACTTC. Translated: CASSAPLGQETQYF.

The chain employs TRBV27 and TRBJ2-3; D perhaps matches TRBD2 (5 bases). This CDR3 region has 14 residues. The V end lost 4 bases, the J end lost 3 bases, and 11 bases lay between the germline ends. Germline V CDR1 and CDR2: MNHEY, SMNVEV (reference sequence). The CDR3: CASSWASKTDTQYF. CDR3 coding DNA: TGTGCCAGCAGTTGGGCTAGCAAGACAGATACGCAGTATTTT.

The chain uses TRBV28 and TRBJ2-2, with a possible D match to TRBD1 (5 bases). Deletions cut 2 bases from V and 3 bases from J, with 10 bases between. CDR3 length: 15 residues. Germline lookup yields CDR1 MDHEN and CDR2 SYDVKM. The CDR3 nucleotides read TGTGCCAGCAGTTTAAGGGGTAGGGACACCGGGGAGCTGTTTTTT. The encoded protein is CASSLRGRDTGELFF.

V is TRBV4-2 and J is TRBJ2-7; D is uncertain. There are 15 residues in the CDR3. The germline CDR1 and CDR2 sequences are LGHNA and YNFKEQ. V gave up 2 bases and J gave up 1 base, with 12 bases separating them. CDR3 in amino acids: CASSQYTWGSYEQYF. CDR3 DNA sequence: TGTGCCAGCAGCCAATACACTTGGGGATCCTACGAGCAGTACTTC.

Points on this clone: The sample holds other DNA sequences that translate to the same CDR3. V usage is TRBV7-8 and J usage is TRBJ2-1; TRBD1 or TRBD2 may be the D gene (5 bases each). The CDR3 sequence is 15 residues long. Germline V gene sequence: CDR1 SGHVS, CDR2 FQNEAQ. V was pared by 5 bases and J by 1 base, with 12 bases between. The CDR3, as DNA: TGTGCCAGCAGCCTGCTGAGGGGTTCCTACAATGAGCAGTTCTTC. Protein sequence: CASSLLRGSYNEQFF.

CDR3 DNA: TGCAGCGCTCGGGGGAGAACTAGCGGCTACGAGCAGTACTTC. This sequence encodes CSARGRTSGYEQYF. This sequence joins TRBV29-1 and TRBJ2-7, with 8 bases that match TRBD2. J lost 3 bases, V lost 7 bases, and 11 bases had no gene match. Germline assignment: CDR1 SQVTM and CDR2 ANQGSEA. This CDR3 contains 14 residues.

A remark on this clone: At the DNA level, this CDR3 is encoded by other sequences in the same sample as well. This chain links TRBV9 with TRBJ2-7, with TRBD2 matching over 7 bases. Germline assignment: CDR1 SGDLS and CDR2 YYNGEE. CDR3 size: 15 residues. Trimming took 0 bases from V and 3 from J; bases not matched to a gene: 6. The CDR3 loop is CASSVVGGGSYEQYF. The CDR3 DNA sequence: TGTGCCAGCAGCGTAGTTGGTGGCGGGAGCTACGAGCAGTACTTC.

The chain is built from TRBV27 and TRBJ1-1; D is unresolved. Germline assignment: CDR1 MNHEY and CDR2 SMNVEV (reference sequence). This CDR3 has 14 amino acids. The germline V and J ends were trimmed by 5 bases and 4 bases, with 14 bases remaining between them. CDR3 loop: CASSIRMAGTEAFF. In DNA form, the CDR3 reads TGTGCCAGCAGTATCCGGATGGCTGGCACTGAAGCTTTCTTT.

In this sample, this clone turned up a few times. The chain carries TRBV30 and TRBJ1-2; 7 bases map to TRBD1. J was trimmed by 5 bases and V by 4 bases; bases with no gene match: 7. This CDR3 spans 13 amino acids. The germline V gene encodes CDR1 GTSNPN and CDR2 SVGIG (reference sequence). For the CDR3, the DNA is TGTGCCTGGACGAGACAGGGAGTTTATGGCTACACCTTC. Its translation: CAWTRQGVYGYTF. The full variable domain, completed using reference TRBV30 and TRBJ1-2, is SQTIHQWPATLVQPVGSPLSLECTVEGTSNPNLYWYRQAAGRGLQLLFYSVGIGQISSEVPQNLSASRPQDRQFILSSKKLLLSDSGFYLCAWTRQGVYGYTFGSGTRLTVV.

The rearrangement uses TRBV6-6 and TRBJ2-5; TRBD2 aligns across 7 bases. Germline CDR1 MNHNY, CDR2 SVGAGI (reference sequence). The V segment lost 0 bases and the J segment 2 bases; nucleotides outside the gene matches: 6. The CDR3 is made up of 16 amino acids. CDR3 protein: CASSYSMTGGQETQYF. The CDR3 DNA is TGTGCCAGCAGTTACTCGATGACGGGGGGACAAGAGACCCAGTACTTC.

V and J are TRBV28 and TRBJ2-2, with D unclear. Germline V lookup: CDR1 MDHEN, CDR2 SYDVKM. This CDR3 region has 11 residues. V was trimmed by 6 bases and J by 8 bases, leaving 7 bases between them. CDR3 sequence reads: CASSPRGELFF. DNA for the CDR3: TGTGCCAGCAGCCCGAGAGGGGAGCTGTTTTTT.

V gene TRBV27 combines with J gene TRBJ2-1; TRBD1 aligns across 9 bases. The length of the CDR3 is 16 residues. The germline V gene encodes CDR1 MNHEY and CDR2 SMNVEV (reference sequence). Losses at the gene ends were 3 bases for V and 5 bases for J; bases not matched to a gene: 8. CDR3 in amino acids: CASSFGAGQGNNEQFF. CDR3 coding DNA: TGTGCCAGCAGTTTCGGGGCGGGACAGGGTAACAATGAGCAGTTCTTC.